This T cell receptor (beta chain) was sequenced in a study of shared clonotypes between healthy human individuals. Background on the study: Each donor contributed plates that comprised three CD4 naive, three CD4 memory, two CD8 naive and one CD8 memory.

Naive CD8 cells lacked CD45RO and underwent positive selection for CCR7, leaving out terminally differentiated effector memory CD45RA+ cells. This table comes from immunoSEQ multiplex PCR, and its TCRdb copy is limited to in-frame clones, with some not included. The sample yields some 630,000 clones, roughly 96% seen once. The study, taken as a whole, reports: Sorted-subset sequencing was shown by rarefaction to be incomplete despite large depth. Shared clonotypes across all four donors exceeded non-shared ones in generation probability.

Regarding this clone: The antigen remains unidentified.

Per the germline V gene, CDR1 is MNHEY and CDR2 is SMNVEV (reference sequence). The CDR3 runs to 19 residues. V was clipped by 2 bases and J by 1 base, with 20 bases between them. The sequence derives from a woman under 40 in good health. The V and J genes are TRBV27 and TRBJ2-2, with D hard to call. The sequenced material came from naive CD8+ T cells sorted from blood. In DNA, the CDR3 is TGTGCCAGCAGTTTAACATGGATTGGGATGAGTGTGAACACCGGGGAGCTGTTTTTT. Translating it yields CASSLTWIGMSVNTGELFF.